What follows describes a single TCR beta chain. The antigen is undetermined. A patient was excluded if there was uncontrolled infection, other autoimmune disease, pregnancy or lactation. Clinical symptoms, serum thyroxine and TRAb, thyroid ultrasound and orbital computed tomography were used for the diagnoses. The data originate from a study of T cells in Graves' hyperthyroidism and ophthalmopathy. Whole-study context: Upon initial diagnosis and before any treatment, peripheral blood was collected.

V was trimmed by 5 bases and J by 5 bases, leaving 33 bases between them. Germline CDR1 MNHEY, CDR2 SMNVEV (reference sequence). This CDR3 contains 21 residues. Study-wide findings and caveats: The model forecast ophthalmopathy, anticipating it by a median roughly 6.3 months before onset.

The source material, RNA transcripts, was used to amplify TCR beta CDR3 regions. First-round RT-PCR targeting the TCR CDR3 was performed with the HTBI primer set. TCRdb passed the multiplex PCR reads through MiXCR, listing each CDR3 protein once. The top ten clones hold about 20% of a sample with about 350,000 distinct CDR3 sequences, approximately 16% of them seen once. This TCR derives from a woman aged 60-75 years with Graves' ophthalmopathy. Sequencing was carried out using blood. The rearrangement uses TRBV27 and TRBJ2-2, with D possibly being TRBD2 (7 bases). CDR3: CASSLSGVGSPVGGGTGELFF. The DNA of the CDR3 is TGTGCCAGCAGTCTCTCCGGGGTAGGGTCCCCGGTGGGAGGGGGTACCGGGGAGCTGTTTTTT.